This TCR beta chain was profiled in a study of blood T cell repertoires in COVID-19. Study as a whole: Samples representing acute and convalescent COVID-19 were sourced from the United States, Italy and Spain. The analysed material was cDNA or gDNA that came from T cells, B-cell-depleted T cells, or PBMCs.

Original handling: Reference gene primer amplification gave nucleated cell count estimates. Profiling relied on immunoSEQ multiplex PCR, and the TCRdb table lists in-frame clones only, not all of them. The D gene and trimming were derived from the DNA, and the V and J assignments and clone size from that table. The repertoire includes about 74,000 clones, over 75% of them detected once, and roughly 20% sits in the top ten. Germline V gene data show CDR1 as GTSNPN and CDR2 as SVGIG (reference sequence). The CDR3 extends over 14 amino acids. Trimming pared 6 bases from V and 1 base from J, leaving 10 bases between.

V usage is TRBV30 and J usage is TRBJ1-6; D call uncertain. Sequencing input: peripheral blood. This clonotype was obtained from a man aged 45-65 years with acute or convalescent COVID-19. CDR3 DNA: TGTGCCTGTGAGGGATGGTCCTATAATTCACCCCTCCACTTT. The encoded protein is CACEGWSYNSPLHF.